Below are 10 T cell receptor beta chains sequenced from a single sample in a study of T cell clonality in common variable immunodeficiency. Sequencing used immunoSEQ multiplex PCR; TCRdb keeps in-frame clones, though not all of them. The sample has around 47,000 clones, none seen only once; the top ten hold about 2%. Sequences were obtained from peripheral blood mononuclear cells. These receptors were obtained from a person between 18 and 75 years old in good health.

This clone was found many times. The CDR3 extends 3 residues past the end of the read, so its final part is completed from the germline J gene. The rearrangement joins TRBV20-1 to TRBJ2-3; no clear D. This CDR3 has 14 amino acids. Germline V gene data show CDR1 as DFQATT and CDR2 as SNEGSKA (reference sequence). V was cut by 3 bases and J by 3 bases, with 13 bases left in between. CDR3 DNA (partial): TGCAGTGCTAGGCCGACACGGAAGACAGATACG. It is translated as CSARPTRKTDT. The complete CDR3 sequence is CSARPTRKTDTQYF.

This clone has at least ten counts. The CDR3 goes on 3 residues after the read ends, and that part is filled in from the germline J gene. The chain joins TRBV7-3 to TRBJ2-3; 10 nucleotides align to TRBD2. J gave up 2 bases and V 2 bases, and 10 bases lay outside the gene matches. Germline V gene sequence: CDR1 SGHTA, CDR2 FQGTGA. CDR3 length: 18 residues. CDR3 sequence reads: CASSLLPQAGGPTDTQYF. CDR3 DNA (partial): TGTGCCAGCAGCTTATTACCCCAAGCGGGGGGGCCCACAGATACG.

This clone was counted many times. From the germline J gene comes the end of the CDR3, since the read stops 3 residues before it. This chain links TRBV20-1 with TRBJ2-1, with 10 bases identical to TRBD2. J lost 7 bases, V lost 6 bases, and 6 bases had no gene match. Germline lookup yields CDR1 DFQATT and CDR2 SNEGSKA (reference sequence). This CDR3 contains 13 residues. CDR3 bases read: TGCAGTGCCAGGGGACTAGCGACAAATGAG. Residues: CSARGLATNE. The whole CDR3 protein is CSARGLATNEQFF.

This clone was seen at least ten times. The missing CDR3 end, 3 residues past where the read stops, is filled in from the germline J gene. This chain connects TRBV7-6 to TRBJ2-7; 7 bases line up with TRBD1. The V gene end was trimmed by 1 base and the J gene end by 6 bases; junction bases not matched to a gene: 6. CDR1 and CDR2 from the germline V gene are SGHVS and FNYEAQ. The CDR3 has 14 residues. CDR3 region: CASSLGQGVGEQYF. The DNA read from the CDR3 is TGTGCCAGCAGCTTAGGTCAGGGGGTTGGCGAG.

This clone was found many times. Within the sample, other DNA sequences also encode this same CDR3. The sequenced CDR3 bases are TGTGCCAGCAGCATAGGGGTAGTGCCACAAGAGACC. It encodes CASSIGVVPQET. The entire CDR3 reads CASSIGVVPQETQYF. The chain recombines TRBV7-3 with TRBJ2-5; possibly TRBD1 for D (5 bases). From the germline J gene comes the end of the CDR3, since the read stops 3 residues before it. The CDR3 has 15 residues. CDR1 SGHTA and CDR2 FQGTGA come from the germline V gene. The V gene lost 5 bases and the J gene lost 2 bases, with 15 bases spanning the gap.

Ten or more counts support this clone. The DNA ends 3 residues before the CDR3 does, and the rest of the CDR3 is filled in from the germline J gene. The J gene is TRBJ2-1, the V gene TRBV9; tentatively, D is TRBD1 (6 bases). V gave up 4 bases and J gave up 1 base, with 9 bases separating them. CDR1 SGDLS and CDR2 YYNGEE come from the germline V gene. The length of the CDR3 is 14 residues. The CDR3 spells CASSQGSSYNEQFF. CDR3 DNA (partial): TGTGCCAGCAGCCAGGGGAGTTCCTACAATGAG.

This clone was counted at least ten times. The missing CDR3 end, 3 residues past where the read stops, is filled in from the germline J gene. The chain links TRBV30 to TRBJ1-5, with a weak D call TRBD1 (5 bases). This CDR3 region has 18 residues. CDR1 is GTSNPN, CDR2 SVGIG, per germline (reference sequence). Deletions cut 2 bases from V and 6 bases from J, with 26 bases between. Partial CDR3 DNA: TGTGCCTGGAGTCCCTGGGCGGATTTCCCGGGGGTGGGTCAGCCC. Its translation is CAWSPWADFPGVGQP. The full CDR3 reads CAWSPWADFPGVGQPQHF.

Notes on this clone: The sequenced fragment ends 3 residues before the CDR3 boundary, so the rest is inferred from the germline J gene. The chain employs TRBV5-1 and TRBJ1-4; no clear D gene. CDR1 SGHRS and CDR2 YFSETQ come from the germline V gene. Between the trimmed V and J ends, which lost 4 bases and 0 bases, there was a span of 13 bases. CDR3 length equals 16 residues. The CDR3 loop reads CASSPRADATNEKLFF. CDR3 DNA (partial): TGCGCCAGCAGCCCGCGGGCAGATGCAACTAATGAAAAA.

This clone was found many times. Coverage ceases 3 residues before the CDR3 finishes, and the germline J gene fills in the end. J is TRBJ1-4 and V is TRBV5-1, with 10 bases that match TRBD1. The CDR3 covers 14 residues. V shed 5 bases, J shed 8 bases, and the junction held 6 bases outside the gene matches. Germline CDR1 SGHRS, CDR2 YFSETQ. CDR3 loop: CASSNGQGEEKLFF. The part of the CDR3 DNA that was read is TGCGCCAGCAGTAACGGACAGGGGGAAGAAAAA.

This clone has ten or more counts. At one of its ends the junction is not consistent with the germline gene, which may arise from a read error. The CDR3 extends 3 residues past the end of the read, so its final part is completed from the germline J gene. The chain joins TRBV27 to TRBJ2-7, with 8 bases fitting TRBD1. Germline CDR1 reads MNHEY; CDR2 reads SMNVEV (reference sequence). The CDR3 has 17 residues. CDR3 sequence reads: CASSLSGGRGRFGEQYF. Incomplete CDR3 DNA: TGTGCCAGCAGTCTATCTGGGGGCAGGGGGCGTTTCGGCGAG.